The rows below give T cell receptor beta chains drawn from one sample of a study of CD8+CD57+ T cells in acquired aplastic anemia. TCRdb passed the reads through MiXCR, listing each CDR3 protein once. The table includes around 200,000 distinct CDR3 sequences, around 45% detected once. Sequences were obtained from sorted CD4+, CD8+, or CD8+CD57+ T cells (not recorded which) from PBMCs. These receptors were collected from a human donor with aplastic anemia. Both conserved end residues are part of each CDR3. D genes are given only for firm matches. Size values are once, few and many counts, or a class for expanded clones, and some rows have none.

abundance	j_gene	v_gene	d_gene	CDR3aa	CDR3nt
-	TRBJ2-7	TRBV12-5	TRBD2	CASGLSTGNRLADSYYEQYF	TGTGCTAGTGGTTTGTCCACCGGGAACCGGCTAGCGGATTCTTACTACGAGCAGTACTTC
-	TRBJ2-1	TRBV25-1	TRBD2	CASSLLAGNEQFF	TGTGCCAGCAGTCTCTTAGCGGGGAATGAGCAGTTCTTC
-	TRBJ1-4	TRBV29-1	-	CSVEWGFGEKLFF	TGCAGCGTTGAATGGGGGTTCGGTGAAAAACTGTTTTTT
-	TRBJ1-2	TRBV18	TRBD1	CASSPGTGFAGYTF	TGTGCCAGCTCTCCCGGGACAGGGTTTGCTGGCTACACCTTC
many	TRBJ2-7	TRBV10-1	TRBD1	CASSGGTGVSYEQYF	TGCGCCAGCAGTGGCGGGACAGGGGTATCCTACGAGCAGTACTTC
few	TRBJ1-1	TRBV15	-	CATSREKGVNTEAFF	TGTGCCACCAGCAGAGAGAAGGGAGTAAACACTGAAGCTTTCTTT
-	TRBJ1-3	TRBV15	-	CATSRDRAVSGNTIYF	TGTGCCACCAGCAGAGACCGGGCGGTCTCTGGAAACACCATATATTTT
-	TRBJ2-2	TRBV24-1	TRBD2	CATSDFGLAETNTGELFF	TGTGCCACCAGTGATTTTGGACTAGCGGAGACGAACACCGGGGAGCTGTTTTTT
-	TRBJ2-7	TRBV5-6	-	CASSQGVYEQYF	TGTGCCAGCAGCCAAGGTGTGTACGAGCAGTACTTC
-	TRBJ2-5	TRBV7-9	-	CASPGAQYF	TGTGCCAGTCCAGGGGCCCAGTACTTC
many	TRBJ1-2	TRBV6-4	-	CASRGPTKWGGYTF	TGTGCCAGCAGAGGCCCGACTAAATGGGGTGGCTACACCTTC
-	TRBJ1-6	TRBV15	-	CATSREGIGGAPLHF	TGTGCCACCAGCAGAGAGGGGATAGGGGGGGCACCCCTCCACTTT
-	TRBJ2-1	TRBV24-1	TRBD1	CATSEPDRADEQFF	TGTGCCACCAGTGAACCCGACAGGGCAGATGAGCAGTTCTTC
-	TRBJ1-6	TRBV19	-	CASRQQGTYNSPLHF	TGTGCCAGTAGGCAACAGGGAACCTATAATTCACCCCTCCACTTT
-	TRBJ2-3	TRBV24-1	-	CATSDNAGGAGADTQYF	TGTGCCACCAGTGATAACGCAGGGGGCGCGGGAGCAGATACGCAGTATTTT
-	TRBJ1-1	TRBV9	TRBD1	CASSMDRGNTEAFF	TGTGCCAGCAGCATGGACAGGGGGAACACTGAAGCTTTCTTT